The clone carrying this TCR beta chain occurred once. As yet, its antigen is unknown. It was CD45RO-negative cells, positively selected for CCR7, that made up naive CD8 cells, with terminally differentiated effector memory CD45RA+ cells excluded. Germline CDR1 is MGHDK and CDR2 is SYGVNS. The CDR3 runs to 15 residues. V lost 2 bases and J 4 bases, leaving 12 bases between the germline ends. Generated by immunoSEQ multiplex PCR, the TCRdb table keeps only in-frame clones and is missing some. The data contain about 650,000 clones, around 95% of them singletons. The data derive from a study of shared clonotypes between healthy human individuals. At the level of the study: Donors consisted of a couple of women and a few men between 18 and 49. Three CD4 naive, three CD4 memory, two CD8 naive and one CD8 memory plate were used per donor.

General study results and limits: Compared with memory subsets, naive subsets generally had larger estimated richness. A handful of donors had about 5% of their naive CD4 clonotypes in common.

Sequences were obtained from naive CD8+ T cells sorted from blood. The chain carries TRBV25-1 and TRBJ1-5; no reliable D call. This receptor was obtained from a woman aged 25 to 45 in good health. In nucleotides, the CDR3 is TGTGCCAGCAGTGAACGGGCAGGAGGGAATCAGCCCCAGCATTTT. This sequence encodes CASSERAGGNQPQHF.